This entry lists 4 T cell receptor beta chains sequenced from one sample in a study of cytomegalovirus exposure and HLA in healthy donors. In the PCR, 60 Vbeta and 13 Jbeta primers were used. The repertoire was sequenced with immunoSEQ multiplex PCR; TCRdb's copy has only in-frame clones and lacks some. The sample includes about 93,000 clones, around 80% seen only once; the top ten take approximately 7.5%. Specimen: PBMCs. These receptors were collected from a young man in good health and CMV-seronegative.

The CDR3 DNA follows: TGTGCCTGGAAAGGGAGCTCCTACGAGCAGTACTTC. Protein product: CAWKGSSYEQYF. V gene TRBV30 combines with J gene TRBJ2-7; D is perhaps TRBD2 (5 bases). Trimming stripped 4 bases from V and 0 bases from J, with 7 bases between. The CDR3 consists of 12 residues. Germline-derived CDR1 and CDR2 are GTSNPN and SVGIG (reference sequence).

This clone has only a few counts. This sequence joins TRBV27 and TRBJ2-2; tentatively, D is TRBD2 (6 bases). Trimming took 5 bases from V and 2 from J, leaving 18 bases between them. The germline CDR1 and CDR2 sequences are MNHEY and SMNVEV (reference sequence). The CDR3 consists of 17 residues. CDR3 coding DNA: TGTGCCAGCAGTCCCTCCCGAATCGGGAGAAACACCGGGGAGCTGTTTTTT. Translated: CASSPSRIGRNTGELFF.

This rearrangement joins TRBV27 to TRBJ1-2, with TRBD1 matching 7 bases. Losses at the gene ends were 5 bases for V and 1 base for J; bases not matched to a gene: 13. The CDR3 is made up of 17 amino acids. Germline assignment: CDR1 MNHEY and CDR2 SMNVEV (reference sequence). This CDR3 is CASSLLPGGRLNYGYTF. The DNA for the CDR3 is TGTGCCAGCAGTCTCCTCCCAGGGGGGAGACTTAACTATGGCTACACCTTC.

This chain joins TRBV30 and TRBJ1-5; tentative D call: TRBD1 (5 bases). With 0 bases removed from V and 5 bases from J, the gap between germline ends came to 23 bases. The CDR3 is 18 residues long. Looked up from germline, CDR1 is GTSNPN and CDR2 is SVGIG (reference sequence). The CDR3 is CAWSVLGDPGGVDQPQHF. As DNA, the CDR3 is TGTGCCTGGAGTGTACTCGGGGACCCGGGGGGGGTAGATCAGCCCCAGCATTTT.